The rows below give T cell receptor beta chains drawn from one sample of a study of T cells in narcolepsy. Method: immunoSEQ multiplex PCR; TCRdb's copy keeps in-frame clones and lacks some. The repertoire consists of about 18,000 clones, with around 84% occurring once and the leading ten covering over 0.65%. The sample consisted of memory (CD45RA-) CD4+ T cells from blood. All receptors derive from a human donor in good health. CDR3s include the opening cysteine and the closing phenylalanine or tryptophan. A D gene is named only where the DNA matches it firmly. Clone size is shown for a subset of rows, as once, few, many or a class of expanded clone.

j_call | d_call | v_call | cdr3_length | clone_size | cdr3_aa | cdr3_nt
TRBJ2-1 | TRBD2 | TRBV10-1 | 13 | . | CASSGGLADEQFF | TGCGCCAGCAGTGGGGGACTAGCGGACGAGCAGTTCTTC
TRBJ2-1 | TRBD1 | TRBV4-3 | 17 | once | CASSRATTGGSYNEQFF | TGCGCCAGCAGCCGCGCCACTACAGGGGGCTCCTACAATGAGCAGTTCTTC
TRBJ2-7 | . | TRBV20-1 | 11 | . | CSARVGYEQYF | TGCAGTGCTAGAGTTGGATACGAGCAGTACTTC
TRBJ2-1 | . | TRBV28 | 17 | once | CALTRRTYRSKNNEQFF | TGTGCGCTCACACGACGGACCTATCGCTCCAAGAACAATGAGCAGTTCTTC
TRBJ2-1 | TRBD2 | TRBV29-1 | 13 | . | CSAATSGEGEQFF | TGCAGCGCCGCGACTAGCGGGGAGGGTGAGCAGTTCTTC
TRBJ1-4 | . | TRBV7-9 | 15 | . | CASSARLVANEKLFF | TGTGCCAGCAGCGCCCGTCTTGTAGCAAATGAAAAACTGTTTTTT
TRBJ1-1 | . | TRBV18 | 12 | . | CASSPSVGEAFF | TGTGCCAGCTCACCTAGCGTGGGGGAAGCTTTCTTT
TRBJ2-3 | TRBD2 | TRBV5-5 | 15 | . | CASSVAGVGTDTQYF | TGTGCCAGCAGCGTAGCGGGAGTCGGCACAGATACGCAGTATTTT
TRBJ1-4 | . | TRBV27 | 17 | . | CASSTRAGARRDEKLFF | TGTGCCAGCAGCACACGGGCCGGGGCCCGTAGGGATGAAAAACTGTTTTTT
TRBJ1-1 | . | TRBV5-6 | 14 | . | CASRKHRADTEAFF | TGTGCCAGCAGAAAACACAGGGCTGACACTGAAGCTTTCTTT
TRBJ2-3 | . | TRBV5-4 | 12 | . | CASSLDTDTQYF | TGTGCCAGCAGCTTGGACACAGATACGCAGTATTTT
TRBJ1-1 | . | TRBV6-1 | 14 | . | CASRSTRGGTEAFF | TGTGCCAGCAGATCAACCCGAGGGGGCACTGAAGCTTTCTTT
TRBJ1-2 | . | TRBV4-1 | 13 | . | CASSHQRNPGYTF | TGCGCCAGCAGCCATCAACGCAATCCCGGCTACACCTTC
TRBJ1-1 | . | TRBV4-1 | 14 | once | CASSQEFAAGEAFF | TGTGCCAGCAGCCAAGAATTCGCGGCCGGGGAAGCTTTCTTT
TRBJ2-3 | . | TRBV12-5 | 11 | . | CASAFEDTQYF | TGTGCTAGCGCATTCGAGGATACGCAGTATTTT
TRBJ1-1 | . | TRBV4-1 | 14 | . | CASTSGGLNTEAFF | TGCGCCAGCACCTCGGGGGGTTTGAACACTGAAGCTTTCTTT
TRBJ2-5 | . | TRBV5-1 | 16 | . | CASTTSPGDGRETQYF | TGCGCCAGCACCACGAGCCCGGGAGATGGGCGTGAGACCCAGTACTTC
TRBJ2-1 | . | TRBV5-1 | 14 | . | CASSLAPPTNEQFF | TGCGCCAGCAGCTTGGCACCCCCCACCAATGAGCAGTTCTTC
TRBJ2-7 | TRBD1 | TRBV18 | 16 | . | CASSPSLTGYSYEQYF | TGTGCCAGCTCACCCTCTCTGACAGGGTATTCCTACGAGCAGTACTTC
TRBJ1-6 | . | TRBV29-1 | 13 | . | CSVAPGVNSPLHF | TGCAGCGTTGCCCCAGGGGTTAATTCACCCCTCCACTTT
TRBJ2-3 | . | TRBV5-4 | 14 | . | CASSHGTHTDTQYF | TGTGCCAGCAGCCACGGGACTCACACAGATACGCAGTATTTT
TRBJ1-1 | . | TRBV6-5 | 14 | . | CASSAGGPNTEAFF | TGTGCCAGCAGTGCTGGGGGGCCGAACACTGAAGCTTTCTTT
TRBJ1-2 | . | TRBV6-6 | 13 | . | CASSYSAEGGYTF | TGTGCCAGCAGTTACTCCGCGGAGGGTGGCTACACCTTC
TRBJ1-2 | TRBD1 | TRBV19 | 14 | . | CASSRVDRGRGYTF | TGTGCCAGTAGTCGAGTCGACAGGGGCAGAGGCTACACCTTC
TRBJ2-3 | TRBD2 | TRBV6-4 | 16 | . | CASSERSSGFTDTQYF | TGTGCCAGCAGTGAAAGGTCTAGCGGGTTCACAGATACGCAGTATTTT
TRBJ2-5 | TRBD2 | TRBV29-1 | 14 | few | CSVRAGGPGETQYF | TGCAGCGTCCGAGCGGGGGGGCCGGGGGAGACCCAGTACTTC
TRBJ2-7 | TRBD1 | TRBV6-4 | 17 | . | CASSEASGTGKFDEQYF | TGTGCCAGCAGTGAAGCCTCCGGGACAGGGAAGTTCGACGAGCAGTACTTC
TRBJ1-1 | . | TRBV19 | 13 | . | CASSRTVNTEAFF | TGTGCCAGTAGTAGAACAGTCAACACTGAAGCTTTCTTT
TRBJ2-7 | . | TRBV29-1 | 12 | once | CSVQEGRYEQYF | TGCAGCGTTCAAGAAGGTCGGTACGAGCAGTACTTC
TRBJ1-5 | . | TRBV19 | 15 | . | CASSMGGFENQPQHF | TGCGCCAGTAGTATGGGCGGTTTCGAGAATCAGCCCCAGCATTTT
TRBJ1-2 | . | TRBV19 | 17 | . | CASSILHPRTGNYGYTF | TGTGCCAGTAGTATTCTTCACCCCCGTACGGGGAACTATGGCTACACCTTC
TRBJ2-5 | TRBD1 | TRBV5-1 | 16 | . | CASSLDPGGVQETQYF | TGCGCCAGCAGCTTGGATCCAGGGGGAGTCCAAGAGACCCAGTACTTC
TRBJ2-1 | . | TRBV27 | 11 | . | CASSRGTEQFF | TGTGCCAGCAGTCGGGGGACGGAGCAGTTCTTC
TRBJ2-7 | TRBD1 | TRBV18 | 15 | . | CASSPRGQGGYEQYF | TGTGCCAGCTCACCGCGGGGACAGGGTGGATACGAGCAGTACTTC